Listed below are T cell receptor beta chains from one sample, sequenced in a study of T-cell memory formation after mild COVID-19. TCRdb re-called the 5' RACE reads with MiXCR, one entry per CDR3 protein. This table holds about 180,000 distinct CDR3 sequences, 16% found once. Sequenced: PBMCs or a T cell subset sorted from them (not recorded which). The receptors were sampled from an adult woman who had mild COVID-19 (a few samples of this study predate the infection). Cell type and time point are not known. CDR3s include the opening cysteine and the closing phenylalanine or tryptophan. The D gene is left open where the match is weak. The size of a clone is reported for some rows only, either as once, few or many, or as a class for expanded clones.

>TRBV18|TRBJ2-7|.|14|.
CASSPPAGEYEQYF
TGTGCCAGCTCACCACCGGCGGGCGAGTACGAGCAGTACTTC
>TRBV24-1|TRBJ2-3|TRBD2|18|.
CATSGGSGRAPHTDTQYF
TGTGCCACCAGTGGAGGTAGCGGGAGGGCCCCCCACACAGATACGCAGTATTTT
>TRBV9|TRBJ1-2|TRBD1|14|.
CASSGTGGHYGYTF
TGTGCCAGCAGCGGAACAGGGGGGCACTATGGCTACACCTTC
>TRBV20-1|TRBJ2-7|TRBD2|13|few
CSASRTSGNEQYF
TGCAGTGCTAGTAGGACTAGCGGGAACGAGCAGTACTTC
>TRBV4-2|TRBJ2-6|.|18|.
CASSQARHTGSGANVLTF
TGTGCCAGCAGCCAAGCCCGACACACAGGGTCCGGGGCCAACGTCCTGACTTTC
>TRBV9|TRBJ2-7|.|12|few
CASSANGYEQYF
TGTGCCAGCAGCGCCAACGGCTACGAGCAGTACTTC
>TRBV7-2|TRBJ1-1|TRBD1|14|few
CASSLSIGQVHAFF
TGTGCCAGCAGCTTATCCATTGGACAGGTTCATGCTTTCTTT
>TRBV7-8|TRBJ2-1|TRBD1|13|.
CASSSDRVNEQFF
TGTGCCAGCAGCTCCGACAGGGTCAATGAGCAGTTCTTC
>TRBV7-6|TRBJ2-7|.|14|.
CASSLEKGRNEQYF
TGTGCCAGCAGCTTAGAAAAGGGACGCAACGAGCAGTACTTC
>TRBV10-3|TRBJ1-2|.|13|.
CAISDDPGWGYTF
TGTGCCATCAGTGACGACCCTGGGTGGGGCTACACCTTC
>TRBV11-2|TRBJ2-2|.|14|.
CASSPGGFSGELFF
TGTGCCAGCAGCCCCGGAGGGTTTTCGGGGGAGCTGTTTTTT
>TRBV7-8|TRBJ1-5|.|15|.
CASSLVAGGNQPQHF
TGTGCCAGCAGCTTAGTTGCAGGGGGCAATCAGCCCCAGCATTTT
>TRBV7-8|TRBJ2-1|.|12|.
CASSLVGREQFF
TGTGCCAGCAGCTTAGTCGGGCGTGAGCAGTTCTTC
>TRBV6-2/TRBV6-3|TRBJ2-7|TRBD2|17|few
CASSYFSGRSSSYEQYF
TGTGCCAGCAGTTACTTCAGCGGGAGGTCAAGCTCCTACGAGCAGTACTTC
>TRBV7-9|TRBJ2-3|.|16|many
CASSRSQRPSTDTQYF
TGTGCCAGCAGCAGATCCCAGCGCCCTAGCACAGATACGCAGTATTTT
>TRBV30|TRBJ1-5|TRBD1|16|once
CAWSGTGGGSNQPQHF
TGTGCCTGGAGCGGGACAGGGGGCGGGAGCAATCAGCCCCAGCATTTT
>TRBV12-3/TRBV12-4|TRBJ1-5|TRBD1|14|.
CASSGQVGSQPQHF
TGTGCCAGCTCCGGACAGGTGGGGAGTCAGCCCCAGCATTTT
>TRBV12-3/TRBV12-4|TRBJ1-1|.|16|.
CASSFAPPWTGAEAFF
TGTGCCAGCAGTTTCGCCCCCCCCTGGACTGGGGCTGAAGCTTTCTTT
>TRBV7-2|TRBJ2-2|TRBD2|18|.
CASSLAAAGAINTGELFF
TGTGCCAGCAGCTTAGCGGCCGCGGGAGCGATAAACACCGGGGAGCTGTTTTTT
>TRBV29-1|TRBJ1-1|.|13|many
CSVVHSMNTEAFF
TGCAGCGTTGTTCACAGTATGAACACTGAAGCTTTCTTT
>TRBV5-1|TRBJ2-4|TRBD2|14|.
CASTTQPGGNIQYF
TGCGCCAGCACGACGCAACCGGGGGGGAACATTCAGTACTTC
>TRBV7-9|TRBJ2-7|.|14|.
CASNKDVSTYEQYF
TGTGCCAGCAACAAGGACGTTTCGACCTACGAGCAGTACTTC
>TRBV7-2|TRBJ2-4|.|15|.
CASKEGGQAKNIQYF
TGTGCCAGCAAGGAGGGAGGACAAGCCAAAAACATTCAGTACTTC
>TRBV30|TRBJ1-3|.|11|many
CAIGSVGTIYF
TGTGCCATTGGGTCCGTGGGCACCATATATTTT
>TRBV29-1|TRBJ2-1|TRBD2|15|few
CSVGLAGGSYNEQFF
TGCAGCGTGGGGCTAGCGGGAGGGTCCTACAATGAGCAGTTCTTC
>TRBV7-3|TRBJ2-3|.|14|.
CASSSRGSTDTQYF
TGTGCCAGCAGTTCGAGGGGGAGCACAGATACGCAGTATTTT